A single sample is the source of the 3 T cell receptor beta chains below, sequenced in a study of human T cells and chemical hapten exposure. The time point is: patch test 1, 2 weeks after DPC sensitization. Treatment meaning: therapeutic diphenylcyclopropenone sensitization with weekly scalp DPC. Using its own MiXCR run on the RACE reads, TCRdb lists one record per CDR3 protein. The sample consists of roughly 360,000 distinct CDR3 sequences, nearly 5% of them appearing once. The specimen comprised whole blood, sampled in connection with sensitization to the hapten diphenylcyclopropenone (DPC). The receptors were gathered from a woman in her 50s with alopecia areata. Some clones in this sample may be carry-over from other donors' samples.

The CDR3 DNA sequence: TGCAGTGCTTCGACAGGGGCCATCCGCCTGAATCAGCCCCAGCATTTT. It yields the protein CSASTGAIRLNQPQHF. The J gene is TRBJ1-5, the V gene TRBV20-1; 8 bases are shared with TRBD1. The CDR3 consists of 16 residues. Germline CDR1 DFQATT, CDR2 SNEGSKA (reference sequence). Unmatched junction bases numbered 13, after V lost 5 bases and J lost 4 bases.

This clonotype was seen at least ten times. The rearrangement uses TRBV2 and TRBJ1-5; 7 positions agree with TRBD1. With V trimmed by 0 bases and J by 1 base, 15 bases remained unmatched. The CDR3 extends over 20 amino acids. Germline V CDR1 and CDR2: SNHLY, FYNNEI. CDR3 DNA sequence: TGTGCCAGCAGTGAAGCGCGAAGGGACAGAATTCGAGGGAGCAATCAGCCCCAGCATTTT. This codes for CASSEARRDRIRGSNQPQHF. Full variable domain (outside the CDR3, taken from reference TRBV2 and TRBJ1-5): EPEVTQTPSHQVTQMGQEVILRCVPISNHLYFYWYRQILGQKVEFLVSFYNNEISEKSEIFDDQFSVERPDGSNFTLKIRSTKLEDSAMYFCASSEARRDRIRGSNQPQHFGDGTRLSIL.

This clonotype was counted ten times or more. The CDR3, as DNA: TGTGCCAGCAGTAGCGGAAACTTAGATACGCAGTATTTT. This gives the protein CASSSGNLDTQYF. The J gene is TRBJ2-3, the V gene TRBV9, with D possibly being TRBD2 (6 bases). The CDR3 spans 13 residues. The V gene's germline CDR1 is SGDLS and CDR2 YYNGEE. Deletions cut 5 bases from V and 5 bases from J, with 12 bases between.